A selection of T cell receptor beta chains follows, all from one sample in a study of cytomegalovirus exposure and HLA in healthy donors. TCRdb keeps only in-frame clones here, not all; method: immunoSEQ multiplex PCR. The table records 150,000 to 200,000 clones, 82% of them present only once. The specimen was PBMCs. The receptor set was obtained from a man aged 35 to 55 in good health and CMV-seronegative. Both conserved end residues are part of each CDR3. Fields, in order: J gene, D gene, V gene, clone size, CDR3 DNA, CDR3 protein. A D gene is named only where the DNA matches it firmly. The listing skips clone size in some rows; elsewhere it reads once, few, many or a size class.

>TRBJ2-5|TRBD1|TRBV5-1|-
TGCGCCAGCAGCCCTAACGCTGTCTCACAGGGGCAAGAGACCCAGTACTTC
CASSPNAVSQGQETQYF
>TRBJ1-2|-|TRBV28|once
TGTGCCAGCCAATACGGGGGTGCGGCAGAGGTTCTGGGTGGCTACACCTTC
CASQYGGAAEVLGGYTF
>TRBJ2-5|-|TRBV7-2|once
TGTGCCAGCAGCTTAGGCGGGGCTAGCGCCGGTGAGACCCAGTACTTC
CASSLGGASAGETQYF
>TRBJ1-5|TRBD1|TRBV11-2|-
TGTGCCAGCAGCAGAACAGGGGGCAATCAGCCCCAGCATTTT
CASSRTGGNQPQHF
>TRBJ2-1|TRBD2|TRBV6-1|few
TGTGCCAGCAGTGAGAGGTGGACTAGCGGGAGAAGATTTTACAATGAGCAGTTCTTC
CASSERWTSGRRFYNEQFF
>TRBJ2-7|TRBD1|TRBV5-1|few
TGCGCCAGCAGCCCGGACAGGGGACTTTCCCGATACGAGCAGTACTTC
CASSPDRGLSRYEQYF
>TRBJ1-6|TRBD1|TRBV5-1|-
TGCGCCAGCAGTTTGACAGGGGTGAATAATTCACCCCTCCACTTT
CASSLTGVNNSPLHF
>TRBJ2-1|TRBD2|TRBV5-1|-
TGCGCCAGCGAGATGGGGGGGGGAAACAATGAGCAGTTCTTC
CASEMGGGNNEQFF
>TRBJ1-1|-|TRBV29-1|few
TGCAGCGTTGCAAGGGGATTGAACACTGAAGCTTTCTTT
CSVARGLNTEAFF
>TRBJ2-5|-|TRBV18|few
TGTGCCAGCTCACCCGGGAAGGGAAGAGAGACCCAGTACTTC
CASSPGKGRETQYF
>TRBJ1-2|TRBD1|TRBV5-5|-
TGTGCCAGCAGCTTGGAGGGGACAGGGGAACGCGGCTACACCTTC
CASSLEGTGERGYTF
>TRBJ2-1|-|TRBV5-1|-
TGCGCCAGCAGCTGGAGCAGGGGAAGCTCCTACAATGAGCAGTTCTTC
CASSWSRGSSYNEQFF
>TRBJ1-4|-|TRBV25-1|-
TGTGCCAGCAGTGATCCCCAGGGGCCCAATGAAAAACTGTTTTTT
CASSDPQGPNEKLFF
>TRBJ2-7|TRBD1|TRBV5-1|-
TGCGCCAGCAGCCCAACGACAGGGGGGGCCTACGAGCAGTACTTC
CASSPTTGGAYEQYF
>TRBJ2-2|-|TRBV25-1|few
TGTGCCAGCAGTCAGGCTGGTATGGGGGAGCTGTTTTTT
CASSQAGMGELFF
>TRBJ1-3|-|TRBV18|-
TGTGCCAGCTCACCGACACAGGGATTTGGAAACACCATATATTTT
CASSPTQGFGNTIYF
>TRBJ1-1|-|TRBV6-5|once
TGTGCCAGCATTAGGACAGCTGCTTACACTGAAGCTTTCTTT
CASIRTAAYTEAFF
>TRBJ2-7|-|TRBV7-5|-
TGTGCCAGAAGCCACGGGACATGTTCCTACGAGCAGTACTTC
CARSHGTCSYEQYF